This TCR beta chain comes out of a study of cytomegalovirus exposure and HLA in healthy donors (dated by TCRdb to about 2017). Describing the broader study: According to a later analysis, the roughly 130 validation repertoires were produced on the same platform as the approximately 610 repertoires of the first cohort. The study aimed to test whether cataloging public T cell receptors could reveal signatures of past pathogen exposure. Besides the first cohort of about 730 subjects, a separate validation cohort made up of 120 different subjects was used. High-throughput TCR immunosequencing, statistical association of individual TCRs with disease status, and machine learning were combined to predict cytomegalovirus infection status. Overall results and qualifications from the work: In vitro tests confirmed that a few of the cytomegalovirus-associated TCR beta chains recognize cytomegalovirus antigens. A total of about 180 TCR beta chains were listed by the study as associated with cytomegalovirus. The classifier was reported to diagnose cytomegalovirus status with high specificity and sensitivity in both the original and validation cohorts. Across donors, most TCR sequences were observed very rarely, whereas some public TCRs were present in many individuals. Of the cluster scores, around 95% were above 0 in a later analysis, which found that TCRs clustered in the first cohort also tended to co-occur in the 120 validation repertoires. According to the authors, the approach could potentially be generalized to other disease states and immunological phenotypes. A later analysis lacked HLA typing for the validation cohort, so it scored co-occurrence in that cohort across all 120 or so repertoires.

Unmatched junction bases come to 5, with V trimmed by 5 bases and J by 1 base. From the cysteine up to the phenylalanine, the CDR3 has a length of 16 residues. Left in the record is the CDR3 DNA by itself, 48 bases read in frame from the first base. The germline V gene specifies LGHNA as CDR1 and YNFKEQ as CDR2. Library generation was performed with the immunoSEQ multiplex PCR assay. Concerning the study's data processing: A statistical classification framework was built to diagnose cytomegalovirus status from the catalog of TCR beta chain sequences. This is the immuneACCESS table as TCRdb keeps it, with only in-frame sequences that have V and J called. A part of the clones is gone; compared with another copy, unresolved V genes explain less than half, and the rest is unexplained. The V and J calls and clone size are taken from that table; D and trimming were inferred from the DNA. Here the sample has 180,000 or so clones; approximately 90% occur a single time. Roughly 1.5% of the sample belongs to the ten largest clones.

As to this clone: The clone's antigen remains unknown. There are no base qualities to consult, and no much larger clone falls within one base.

The donors belonged to the validation cohort of about 120 subjects, which was separate from the roughly 670-subject first cohort. The sequence is built from TRBV4-2 and TRBJ2-4; 10 of the junction bases match TRBD2. Source material: PBMCs. This clonotype originated in a woman aged 25 to 39 in good health and CMV-seronegative. CDR3 loop: CASSVTSGVAKNIQYF. The nucleotides are TGTGCCAGCAGCGTAACTAGCGGGGTTGCCAAAAACATTCAGTACTTC.